Each of the 11 T cell receptor beta chains below was sequenced from the same sample in a study of T cell responses to AZD1222 COVID-19 vaccine. The protocol was immunoSEQ multiplex PCR, while the TCRdb copy is restricted to in-frame clones and leaves out a portion. The sample has 90,000 to 130,000 clones; approximately 90% are singletons. This sample comprised peripheral blood, obtained 28 days after the second AZD1222 dose. These receptors all stem from an adult who received the AZD1222 COVID-19 vaccine.

The chain links TRBV12-5 to TRBJ1-3; D perhaps matches TRBD1 (5 bases). Germline CDR1 LGHNT, CDR2 FRNRAP. The CDR3 sequence is 13 residues long. V lost 8 bases to trimming and J lost 0 bases, with 8 bases between them. The CDR3 protein is CASNQGSGNTIYF. The CDR3 DNA follows: TGTGCTAGTAACCAGGGCTCTGGAAACACCATATATTTT.

This clone was recorded a few times. CDR3 DNA sequence: TGTGCCAGCAGTTACTCGGGACAGGACATCTACGAGCAGTACTTC. Its translation is CASSYSGQDIYEQYF. The gene calls are TRBV6-5 and TRBJ2-7; 8 bases match TRBD1. This CDR3 contains 15 residues. With 0 bases clipped from V and 3 bases from J, the junction kept 4 bases outside the gene matches. CDR1 and CDR2 (germline): MNHEY, SVGAGI.

A few counts support this clone. The V and J genes are TRBV29-1 and TRBJ1-1; D not certain. CDR1 and CDR2 (germline): SQVTM, ANQGSEA. This CDR3 region has 13 residues. Deletions cut 5 bases from V and 3 bases from J, with 13 bases between. DNA of the CDR3: TGCAGCGTTCTTCGGGGTTTCGACACTGAAGCTTTCTTT. Translating gives CSVLRGFDTEAFF.

V usage is TRBV28 and J usage is TRBJ2-7, with 9 nucleotides matching TRBD2. In germline, CDR1 is MDHEN, CDR2 SYDVKM. The V and J ends lost 6 bases and 4 bases, in that order; junction bases with no gene match: 4. The CDR3 runs 13 residues. CDR3 protein: CASRGGGAYEQYF. Written as DNA, the CDR3 is TGTGCCAGCAGAGGCGGGGGGGCTTACGAGCAGTACTTC.

This clone was seen more than once but under ten times. This chain joins TRBV7-9 and TRBJ1-1; 10 bases line up with TRBD1. CDR3 length equals 17 residues. V shed 1 base and J 2 bases; nucleotides not matched to a gene: 7. Germline CDR1 and CDR2: SEHNR and FQNEAQ (reference sequence). CDR3 nucleotides: TGTGCCAGCAGCTTAGAAGGACAGGGGGGCATCAACACTGAAGCTTTCTTT. Encoded protein: CASSLEGQGGINTEAFF.

The chain combines TRBV6-1 with TRBJ2-2; TRBD2 matches 13 bases. The CDR3 is 16 residues long. With V trimmed by 4 bases and J by 6 bases, 5 bases remained unmatched. Germline V lookup: CDR1 MNHNS, CDR2 SASEGT. The CDR3, as DNA: TGTGCCAGCAGTGGGGGGACTAGCGGGGTCTCCGGGGAGCTGTTTTTT. Translated: CASSGGTSGVSGELFF.

The chain has TRBV5-1 and TRBJ2-5, with 12 bases fitting TRBD2. The germline gives CDR1 SGHRS, CDR2 YFSETQ. There are 17 residues in the CDR3. The V segment lost 3 bases and the J segment 5 bases; nucleotides outside the gene matches: 11. The CDR3 reads CASSSQLTSGSRETQYF. CDR3 in DNA: TGCGCCAGCAGCTCGCAATTGACTAGCGGGAGTCGGGAGACCCAGTACTTC. The variable domain in full, completed from reference TRBV5-1 and TRBJ2-5, reads KAGVTQTPRYLIKTRGQQVTLSCSPISGHRSVSWYQQTPGQGLQFLFEYFSETQRNKGNFPGRFSGRQFSNSRSEMNVSTLELGDSALYLCASSSQLTSGSRETQYFGPGTRLLVL.

This sequence joins TRBV2 and TRBJ1-4; 8 nucleotides agree with TRBD1. V lost 7 bases, J lost 8 bases, and 12 bases stayed unmatched. CDR3 length: 15 residues. Germline V gene lookup returns CDR1 SNHLY and CDR2 FYNNEI. CDR3 amino acids: CASTTDRGSEEKLFF. CDR3 sequence (DNA): TGTGCCAGCACTACCGACAGGGGAAGCGAGGAAAAACTGTTTTTT.

This clone appeared once. This chain connects TRBV6-2 or TRBV6-3 to TRBJ2-2; D might be TRBD1 (6 bases). The CDR3 sequence is 16 residues long. The ends were cut back, 6 bases at V and 5 bases at J, with 19 bases in the middle. Germline assignment: CDR1 MNHEY and CDR2 SVGEGT. The CDR3 is CASSSPIRGRTGELFF. The CDR3 region has the DNA TGTGCCAGCAGCTCCCCGATCAGGGGTCGTACCGGGGAGCTGTTTTTT.

The CDR3 here is CASSPARGNYGYTF. The CDR3 DNA sequence: TGTGCCAGCAGCCCCGCTCGGGGTAACTATGGCTACACCTTC. The chain employs TRBV9 and TRBJ1-2; D is unclear. The CDR3 runs 14 residues. V was cut by 4 bases and J by 1 base, with 11 bases left in between. Germline V lookup: CDR1 SGDLS, CDR2 YYNGEE.

This clone was detected a few times. The chain is built from TRBV14 and TRBJ1-2; D uncertain. Trimming took 5 bases from V and 0 from J, leaving 10 bases between them. Per the germline V gene, CDR1 is SGHDN and CDR2 is FVKESK. The CDR3 runs to 14 residues. CDR3: CASSSPQANYGYTF. In DNA form, the CDR3 reads TGTGCCAGCAGCTCCCCCCAGGCTAACTATGGCTACACCTTC.